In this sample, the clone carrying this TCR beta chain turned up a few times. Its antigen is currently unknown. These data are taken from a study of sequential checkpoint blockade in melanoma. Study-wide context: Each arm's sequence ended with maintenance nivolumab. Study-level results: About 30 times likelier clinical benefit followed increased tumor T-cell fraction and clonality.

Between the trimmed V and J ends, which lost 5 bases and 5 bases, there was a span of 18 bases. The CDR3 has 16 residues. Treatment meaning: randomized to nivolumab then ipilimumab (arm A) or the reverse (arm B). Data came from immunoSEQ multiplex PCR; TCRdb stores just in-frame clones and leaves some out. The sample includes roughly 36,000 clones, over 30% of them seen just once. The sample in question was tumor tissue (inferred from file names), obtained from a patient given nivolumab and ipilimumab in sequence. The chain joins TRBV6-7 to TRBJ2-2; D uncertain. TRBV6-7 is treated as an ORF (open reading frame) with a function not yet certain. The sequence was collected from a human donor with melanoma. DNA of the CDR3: TGTGCCAGCAGTGAAAGGGTAGGGCCTACTACCGGGGAGCTGTTTTTT. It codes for CASSERVGPTTGELFF.